A single sample is the source of the 25 T cell receptor beta chains below, sequenced in a study of T cells in tumors after PD-1 blockade. Clones were read by immunoSEQ multiplex PCR, and TCRdb kept only the in-frame ones, dropping some. Found here are approximately 47,000 clones, roughly 84% of them singletons; the top ten hold about 9%. This specimen was PBMCs, taken before anti-PD-1 therapy. The receptors derive from a human donor with advanced basal cell or squamous cell carcinoma (not recorded which).

This clone has more than one count but fewer than ten. The chain employs TRBV4-1 and TRBJ2-7; D gene unclear. V lost 0 bases to trimming and J lost 7 bases, with 7 bases between them. The germline V gene encodes CDR1 MGHRA and CDR2 YSYEKL. CDR3 length equals 12 residues. The CDR3 reads CASSQDPGEQYF. Written as DNA, the CDR3 is TGCGCCAGCAGCCAAGATCCTGGAGAGCAGTACTTC.

Only a few counts were recorded for this clone. The chain is built from TRBV5-1 and TRBJ2-7; 8 bases line up with TRBD1. V shed 5 bases, J shed 6 bases, and the junction held 10 bases outside the gene matches. The CDR3 has 14 residues. Germline V gene sequence: CDR1 SGHRS, CDR2 YFSETQ. This chain's CDR3 is CASSSTGASLEQYF. CDR3 in DNA: TGCGCCAGCAGTTCGACAGGGGCTTCGCTCGAGCAGTACTTC.

The chain uses TRBV5-4 and TRBJ2-3; 13 bases agree with TRBD2. Germline CDR1 SGHNT, CDR2 YYREEE (reference sequence). The CDR3 loop spans 16 amino acids. With 0 bases clipped from V and 3 bases from J, the junction kept 1 base outside the gene matches. CDR3 loop: CASSLGTSGRTDTQYF. CDR3 nucleotides: TGTGCCAGCAGCTTGGGGACTAGCGGGAGAACAGATACGCAGTATTTT. The full variable domain, its missing parts supplied by reference TRBV5-4 and TRBJ2-3, is ETGVTQSPTHLIKTRGQQVTLRCSSQSGHNTVSWYQQALGQGPQFIFQYYREEENGRGNFPPRFSGLQFPNYSSELNVNALELDDSALYLCASSLGTSGRTDTQYFGPGTRLTVL.

This rearrangement joins TRBV18 to TRBJ2-1; TRBD2 might be the D (5 bases). CDR3 length: 14 amino acids. V was clipped by 2 bases and J by 5 bases, with 10 bases between them. Germline CDR1 reads KGHSH; CDR2 reads LQKENI. CDR3 protein: CASSPSLDDNEQFF. DNA for the CDR3: TGTGCCAGCTCACCATCACTAGATGACAATGAGCAGTTCTTC. Using reference TRBV18 and TRBJ2-1 for the parts outside the CDR3, the full variable domain is NAGVMQNPRHLVRRRGQEARLRCSPMKGHSHVYWYRQLPEEGLKFMVYLQKENIIDESGMPKERFSAEFPKEGPSILRIQQVVRGDSAAYFCASSPSLDDNEQFFGPGTRLTVL.

The chain links TRBV6-6 to TRBJ1-2; tentative D call: TRBD1 (6 bases). The CDR3 totals 12 residues. CDR1 and CDR2 (germline): MNHNY, SVGAGI (reference sequence). Deletions cut 5 bases from V and 8 bases from J, with 12 bases between. The CDR3 DNA follows: TGTGCCAGCAGTCCCCACAGGGTAGGCTACACCTTC. This translates into CASSPHRVGYTF.

This clone has more than one count but fewer than ten. The rearrangement joins TRBV5-4 to TRBJ2-1; 9 bases are a match to TRBD1. The CDR3 loop spans 15 amino acids. With V trimmed by 3 bases and J by 2 bases, 3 bases remained unmatched. Germline-derived CDR1 and CDR2 are SGHNT and YYREEE (reference sequence). CDR3 sequence reads: CASSSGQGPYNEQFF. The CDR3 DNA follows: TGTGCCAGCAGCTCGGGACAGGGACCCTACAATGAGCAGTTCTTC.

V usage is TRBV10-3 and J usage is TRBJ2-7; D gene unclear. V lost 3 bases and J 1 base, leaving 13 bases between the germline ends. The germline V gene encodes CDR1 ENHRY and CDR2 SYGVKD. This CDR3 comprises 15 residues. In DNA, the CDR3 is TGTGCCATCAGTGACCTGGACGGAAGGTCCTACGAGCAGTACTTC. Protein sequence: CAISDLDGRSYEQYF.

This rearrangement joins TRBV4-1 to TRBJ2-7; possible D gene TRBD1, 6 bases. CDR3 size: 12 residues. Per the germline V gene, CDR1 is MGHRA and CDR2 is YSYEKL. Between the trimmed V and J ends, which lost 2 bases and 6 bases, there was a span of 8 bases. CDR3 DNA: TGCGCCAGCAGCCAACAACAGGGCGAGCAGTACTTC. It translates to CASSQQQGEQYF.

This clone was detected only a few times. This sequence joins TRBV2 and TRBJ2-7; 8 nucleotides align to TRBD1. The CDR3 runs 14 residues. Germline CDR1 SNHLY, CDR2 FYNNEI. Trimming at V came to 3 bases and at J to 6 bases, leaving 7 bases not matched to a gene. CDR3 bases: TGTGCCAGCAGTGATTGGACAGGGAACCCCGAGCAGTACTTC. Its translation is CASSDWTGNPEQYF. Looking up the rest from reference TRBV2 and TRBJ2-7 gives the full variable domain: EPEVTQTPSHQVTQMGQEVILRCVPISNHLYFYWYRQILGQKVEFLVSFYNNEISEKSEIFDDQFSVERPDGSNFTLKIRSTKLEDSAMYFCASSDWTGNPEQYFGPGTRLTVT.

This clone was detected a few times. This rearrangement joins TRBV12-3 or TRBV12-4 to TRBJ2-2; D gene uncertain. The CDR3 contains 12 residues. V was cut by 5 bases and J by 1 base, with 2 bases left in between. The CDR3 region has the DNA TGTGCCAGCAGTGAGAACACCGGGGAGCTGTTTTTT. Translating it yields CASSENTGELFF.

This clone was seen a few times. The J gene is TRBJ1-1, the V gene TRBV4-2; D gene uncertain. CDR1 LGHNA and CDR2 YNFKEQ come from the germline V gene. Trimming pared 8 bases from V and 5 bases from J, leaving 9 bases between. This CDR3 is 11 amino acids long. In nucleotides, the CDR3 is TGTGCCAGCGTCGAGGGAACTGAAGCTTTCTTT. It yields the protein CASVEGTEAFF.

The V call is TRBV6-5, the J call TRBJ1-2; D uncertain. The germline V gene has CDR1 MNHEY and CDR2 SVGAGI. With 7 bases removed from V and 4 bases from J, the gap between germline ends came to 13 bases. The CDR3 totals 13 residues. This CDR3 reads CASTEGQPYGYTF. Written as DNA, the CDR3 is TGTGCCAGCACGGAGGGCCAGCCCTATGGCTACACCTTC.

This clone was recorded a few times. This chain links TRBV7-9 with TRBJ1-5, with D perhaps TRBD1 (5 bases). Per the germline V gene, CDR1 is SEHNR and CDR2 is FQNEAQ (reference sequence). The CDR3 contains 16 residues. V lost 5 bases, J lost 3 bases, and 17 bases lay in between. CDR3 in DNA: TGTGCCAGCAGCCCGAGTAGGGCAGGGAACAATCAGCCCCAGCATTTT. Translating it yields CASSPSRAGNNQPQHF.

The chain is built from TRBV3-1 (or the pseudogene TRBV3-2) and TRBJ2-1; 15 bases align to TRBD2. This CDR3 has 14 amino acids. Germline lookup yields CDR1 LGHDT and CDR2 YNNKEL (reference sequence). V shed 9 bases and J 9 bases; nucleotides not matched to a gene: 6. The CDR3 protein is CASGTSGRFTEQFF. The CDR3 DNA follows: TGTGCCAGTGGGACTAGCGGGAGGTTCACTGAGCAGTTCTTC.

This clone came up once. The chain couples TRBV2 to TRBJ2-7, with a possible D match to TRBD2 (6 bases). Germline loops: CDR1 SNHLY, CDR2 FYNNEI. This CDR3 is built from 14 residues. Trimming took off 6 bases at V and 6 bases at J, with 18 bases between the two ends. As DNA, the CDR3 is TGTGCCAGCAGGGAGGGACGGGCCCCTTCCGAGCAGTACTTC. Translating gives CASREGRAPSEQYF.

The chain links TRBV28 to TRBJ2-2; 7 nucleotides line up with TRBD2. The germline V gene has CDR1 MDHEN and CDR2 SYDVKM. The CDR3 totals 15 residues. With V trimmed by 4 bases and J by 6 bases, 8 bases remained unmatched. The CDR3 DNA is TGTGCCAGCAGTTCCCTTGGACTAGTACCCGGGGAGCTGTTTTTT. It translates to CASSSLGLVPGELFF. The whole variable domain, filled in from reference TRBV28 and TRBJ2-2, reads DVKVTQSSRYLVKRTGEKVFLECVQDMDHENMFWYRQDPGLGLRLIYFSYDVKMKEKGDIPEGYSVSREKKERFSLILESASTNQTSMYLCASSSLGLVPGELFFGEGSRLTVL.

The V and J genes are TRBV6-2 or TRBV6-3 and TRBJ2-5; D is undetermined. The germline V gene has CDR1 MNHEY and CDR2 SVGEGT. Trimming removed 2 bases at V and 2 bases at J, with 12 bases between. This CDR3 is built from 15 residues. The CDR3 DNA is TGTGCCAGCAGTTACGATTTTAACTTACAAGAGACCCAGTACTTC. Amino acids: CASSYDFNLQETQYF.

In DNA form, the CDR3 reads TGTGCCAGCAGCGGGACAGGGCTATACGATGGCTACACCTTC. Translating gives CASSGTGLYDGYTF. V usage is TRBV28 and J usage is TRBJ1-2; 9 bases agree with TRBD1. Trimming took 6 bases from V and 6 from J; bases not matched to a gene: 8. The germline V gene encodes CDR1 MDHEN and CDR2 SYDVKM. This CDR3 contains 14 residues.

The chain joins TRBV29-1 to TRBJ2-3, with TRBD1 as a possible D gene (5 bases). CDR3 length: 11 residues. CDR1 SQVTM and CDR2 ANQGSEA come from the germline V gene. V was clipped by 6 bases and J by 6 bases, with 10 bases between them. The CDR3 DNA is TGCAGCGTAGGGGCGGATGATACGCAGTATTTT. Protein product: CSVGADDTQYF.

The chain joins TRBV10-1 to TRBJ2-4, with D possibly being TRBD1 or TRBD2 (5 bases each). The germline V gene has CDR1 WNHNN and CDR2 SYGVQD (reference sequence). This CDR3 is 16 amino acids long. Trimming pared 10 bases from V and 3 bases from J, leaving 22 bases between. CDR3 protein: CAMGDGAPEGKNIQYF. CDR3 DNA: TGCGCCATGGGTGACGGGGCACCGGAAGGCAAAAACATTCAGTACTTC.

The chain has TRBV19 and TRBJ1-3; possible D gene TRBD1, 5 bases. V dropped 5 bases and J dropped 1 base, with 12 bases sitting between them. Germline V gene sequence: CDR1 LNHDA, CDR2 SQIVND (reference sequence). The CDR3 has 15 residues. CDR3 coding DNA: TGTGCCAGTAGTCCTGGGGGGTTGTCTGGAAACACCATATATTTT. This gives the protein CASSPGGLSGNTIYF.

This sequence joins TRBV6-5 and TRBJ2-5; 8 positions match TRBD1. The CDR3 is 15 amino acids. The germline V gene encodes CDR1 MNHEY and CDR2 SVGAGI. V shed 4 bases and J 5 bases; nucleotides not matched to a gene: 9. The DNA for the CDR3 is TGTGCCAGCAGTTCTAATATCAGGGGGCGGGAGACCCAGTACTTC. It is translated as CASSSNIRGRETQYF.

The chain employs TRBV13 and TRBJ2-7, with D possibly matching TRBD1 (6 bases). Germline V gene sequence: CDR1 PRHDT, CDR2 FYEKMQ (reference sequence). The germline V and J ends were trimmed by 0 bases and 6 bases, with 15 bases remaining between them. The CDR3 contains 15 residues. CDR3: CASSLGRGNQVEQYF. In DNA form, the CDR3 reads TGTGCCAGCAGCTTAGGGAGGGGGAACCAGGTCGAGCAGTACTTC.

V gene TRBV5-6 combines with J gene TRBJ1-2; possibly TRBD1 for D (6 bases). There are 12 residues in the CDR3. The V end was cut by 6 bases, the J end by 8 bases, with 14 bases between. Germline CDR1 SGHDT, CDR2 YYEEEE. CDR3 nucleotide sequence: TGTGCCAGCACCGACAGGCTGGGGGGCTACACCTTC. Translated, it gives CASTDRLGGYTF.

This chain connects TRBV11-1 to TRBJ2-1; D possibly corresponds to TRBD1 (7 bases). Germline values: CDR1 SGHAT, CDR2 FQDESV (reference sequence). The CDR3 extends over 15 amino acids. Trimming removed 2 bases at V and 8 bases at J, with 16 bases between. CDR3 in amino acids: CASSLYSQGGDEQFF. The CDR3 bases are TGTGCCAGCAGCTTATACTCCCAGGGGGGCGATGAGCAGTTCTTC.